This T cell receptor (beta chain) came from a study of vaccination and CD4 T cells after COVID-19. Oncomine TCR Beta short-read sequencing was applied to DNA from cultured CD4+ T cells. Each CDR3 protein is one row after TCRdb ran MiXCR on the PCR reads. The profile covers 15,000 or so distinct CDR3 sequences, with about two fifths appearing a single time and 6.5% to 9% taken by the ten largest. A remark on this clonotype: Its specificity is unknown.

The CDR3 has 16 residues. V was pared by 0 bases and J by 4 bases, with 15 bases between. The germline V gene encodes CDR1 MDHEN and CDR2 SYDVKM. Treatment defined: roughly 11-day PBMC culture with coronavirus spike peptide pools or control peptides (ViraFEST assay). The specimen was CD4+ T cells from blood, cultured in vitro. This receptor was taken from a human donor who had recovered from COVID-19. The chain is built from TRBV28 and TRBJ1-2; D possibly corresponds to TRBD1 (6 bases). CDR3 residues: CASSLWESTGVYGYTF. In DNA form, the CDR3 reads TGTGCCAGCAGTTTATGGGAATCGACAGGCGTCTATGGCTACACCTTC.